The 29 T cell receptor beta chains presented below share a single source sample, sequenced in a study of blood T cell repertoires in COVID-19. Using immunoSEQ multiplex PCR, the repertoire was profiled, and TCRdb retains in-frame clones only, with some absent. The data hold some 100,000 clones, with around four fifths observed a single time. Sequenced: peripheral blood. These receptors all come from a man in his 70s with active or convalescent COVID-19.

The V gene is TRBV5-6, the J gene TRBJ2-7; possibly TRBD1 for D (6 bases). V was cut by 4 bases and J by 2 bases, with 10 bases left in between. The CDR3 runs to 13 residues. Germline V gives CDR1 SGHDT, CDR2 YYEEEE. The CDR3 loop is CASSVGATYEQYF. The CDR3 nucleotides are TGTGCCAGCAGCGTGGGGGCGACCTACGAGCAGTACTTC.

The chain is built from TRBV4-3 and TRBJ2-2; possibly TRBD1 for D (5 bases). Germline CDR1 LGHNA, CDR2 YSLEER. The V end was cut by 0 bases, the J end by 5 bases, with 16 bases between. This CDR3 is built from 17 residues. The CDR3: CASSQDQGQGGTGELFF. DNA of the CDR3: TGCGCCAGCAGCCAAGATCAAGGGCAGGGTGGGACCGGGGAGCTGTTTTTT.

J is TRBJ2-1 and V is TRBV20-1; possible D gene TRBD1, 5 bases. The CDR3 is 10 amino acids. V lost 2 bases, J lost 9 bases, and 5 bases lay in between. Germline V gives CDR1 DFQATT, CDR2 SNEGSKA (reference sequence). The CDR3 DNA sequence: TGCAGTGCTAGAAGGGGTGAGCAGTTCTTC. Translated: CSARRGEQFF.

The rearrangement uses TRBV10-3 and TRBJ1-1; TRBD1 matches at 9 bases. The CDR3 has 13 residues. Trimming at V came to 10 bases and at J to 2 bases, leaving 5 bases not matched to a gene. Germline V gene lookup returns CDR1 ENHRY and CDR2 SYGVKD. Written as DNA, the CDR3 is TGTGCCAGCGGACAGGGGCCCAACACTGAAGCTTTCTTT. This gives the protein CASGQGPNTEAFF.

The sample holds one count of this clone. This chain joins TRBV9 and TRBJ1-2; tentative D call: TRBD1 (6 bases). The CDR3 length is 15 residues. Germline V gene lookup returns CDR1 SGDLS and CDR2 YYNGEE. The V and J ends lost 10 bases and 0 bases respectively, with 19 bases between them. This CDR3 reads CASSQGSLANYGYTF. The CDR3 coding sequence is TGTGCCTCCTCCCAGGGGAGCTTAGCTAACTATGGCTACACCTTC.

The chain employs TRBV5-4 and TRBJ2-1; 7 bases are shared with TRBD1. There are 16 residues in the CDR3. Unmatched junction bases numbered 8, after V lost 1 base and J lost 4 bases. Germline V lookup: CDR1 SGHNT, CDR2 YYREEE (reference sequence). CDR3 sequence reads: CASSLSKGARYNEQFF. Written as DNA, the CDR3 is TGTGCCAGCAGCTTGTCCAAGGGGGCAAGGTACAATGAGCAGTTCTTC.

The CDR3 reads CSASTGRDPQETQYF. The DNA of the CDR3 is TGCAGTGCTAGTACAGGGAGGGACCCCCAAGAGACCCAGTACTTC. This chain connects TRBV20-1 to TRBJ2-5; D might be TRBD2 (7 bases). Germline loops: CDR1 DFQATT, CDR2 SNEGSKA (reference sequence). Trimming took 3 bases from V and 1 from J, leaving 15 bases between them. The CDR3 is 15 amino acids.

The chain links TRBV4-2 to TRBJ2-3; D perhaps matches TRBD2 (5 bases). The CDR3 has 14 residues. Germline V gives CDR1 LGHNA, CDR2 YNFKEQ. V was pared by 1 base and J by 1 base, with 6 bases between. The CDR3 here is CASSQGRGTDTQYF. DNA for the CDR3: TGTGCCAGCAGCCAAGGGCGGGGCACAGATACGCAGTATTTT.

CDR3 nucleotides: TGTGCCAGCAGTGACAGGGGAAACTATGGCTACACCTTC. Amino acids: CASSDRGNYGYTF. V usage is TRBV2 and J usage is TRBJ1-2; D possibly corresponds to TRBD1 (6 bases). Germline V gene sequence: CDR1 SNHLY, CDR2 FYNNEI. CDR3 length: 13 amino acids. V was cut by 3 bases and J by 2 bases, with 7 bases left in between.

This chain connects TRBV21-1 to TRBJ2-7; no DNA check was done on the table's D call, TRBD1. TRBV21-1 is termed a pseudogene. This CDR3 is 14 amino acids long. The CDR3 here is CASSQWTGVVEQYF. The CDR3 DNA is TGTGCCAGCAGCCAGTGGACAGGGGTTGTTGAGCAGTACTTC.

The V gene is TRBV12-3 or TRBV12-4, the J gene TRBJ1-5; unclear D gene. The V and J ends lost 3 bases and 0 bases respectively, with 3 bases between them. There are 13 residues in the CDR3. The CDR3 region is CASSFNSNQPQHF. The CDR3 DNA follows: TGTGCCAGCAGTTTCAATAGCAATCAGCCCCAGCATTTT.

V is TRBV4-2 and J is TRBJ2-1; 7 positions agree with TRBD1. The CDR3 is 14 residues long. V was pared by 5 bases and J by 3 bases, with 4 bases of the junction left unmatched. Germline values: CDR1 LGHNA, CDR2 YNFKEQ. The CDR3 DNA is TGTGCCAGCAGCGTCTCAGGGGGCTACAATGAGCAGTTCTTC. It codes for CASSVSGGYNEQFF.

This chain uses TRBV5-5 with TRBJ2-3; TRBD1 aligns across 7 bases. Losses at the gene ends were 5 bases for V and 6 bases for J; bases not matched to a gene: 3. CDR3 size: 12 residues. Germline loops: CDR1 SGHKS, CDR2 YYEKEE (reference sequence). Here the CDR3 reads CASRVQGDTQYF. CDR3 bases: TGTGCCAGCAGAGTACAGGGGGATACGCAGTATTTT.

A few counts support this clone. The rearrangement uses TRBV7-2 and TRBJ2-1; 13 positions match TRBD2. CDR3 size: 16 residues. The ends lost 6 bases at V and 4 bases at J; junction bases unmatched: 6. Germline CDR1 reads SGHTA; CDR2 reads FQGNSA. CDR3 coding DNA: TGTGCCAGCAGACGGACTAGCGGGGGCCATTACAATGAGCAGTTCTTC. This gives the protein CASRRTSGGHYNEQFF.

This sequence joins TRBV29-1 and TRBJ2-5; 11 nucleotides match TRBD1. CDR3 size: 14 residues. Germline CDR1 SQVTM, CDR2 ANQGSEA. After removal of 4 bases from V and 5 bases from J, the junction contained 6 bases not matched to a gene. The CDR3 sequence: CSVGGTGGHETQYF. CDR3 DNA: TGCAGCGTTGGGGGGACAGGGGGACACGAGACCCAGTACTTC.

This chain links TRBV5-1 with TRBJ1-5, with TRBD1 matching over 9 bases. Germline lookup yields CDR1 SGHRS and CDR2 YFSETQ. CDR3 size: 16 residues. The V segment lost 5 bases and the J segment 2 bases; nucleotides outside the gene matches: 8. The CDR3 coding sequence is TGCGCCAGCAGACCCGGGACAGGGTACGGCAATCAGCCCCAGCATTTT. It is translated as CASRPGTGYGNQPQHF.

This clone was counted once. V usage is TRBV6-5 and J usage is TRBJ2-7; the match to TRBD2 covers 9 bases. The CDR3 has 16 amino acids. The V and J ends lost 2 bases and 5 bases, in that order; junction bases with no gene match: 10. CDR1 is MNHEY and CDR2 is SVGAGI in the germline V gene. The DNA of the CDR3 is TGTGCCAGCAGTTACGGTAGGACTAGCGCCGTCAACGAGCAGTACTTC. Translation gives CASSYGRTSAVNEQYF.

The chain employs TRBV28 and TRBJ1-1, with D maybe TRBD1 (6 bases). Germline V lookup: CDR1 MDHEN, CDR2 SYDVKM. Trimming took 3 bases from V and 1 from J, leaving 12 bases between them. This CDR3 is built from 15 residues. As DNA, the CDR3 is TGTGCCAGCAGTTTTTCGGACAGAACGAACACTGAAGCTTTCTTT. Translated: CASSFSDRTNTEAFF.

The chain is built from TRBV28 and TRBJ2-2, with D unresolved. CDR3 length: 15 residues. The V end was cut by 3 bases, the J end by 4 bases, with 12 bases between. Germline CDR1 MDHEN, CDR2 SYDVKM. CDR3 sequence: CASSFVYPSTGELFF. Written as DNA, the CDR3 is TGTGCCAGCAGTTTTGTATACCCGAGCACCGGGGAGCTGTTTTTT.

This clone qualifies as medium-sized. CDR3 nucleotide sequence: TGTGCCAGCATGGTGGGAGGGGAGGGGACCGGGGAGCTGTTTTTT. Translation gives CASMVGGEGTGELFF. V and J are TRBV6-6 and TRBJ2-2, with 7 nucleotides matching TRBD2. The CDR3 totals 15 residues. Losses at the gene ends were 7 bases for V and 5 bases for J; bases not matched to a gene: 10. The germline gives CDR1 MNHNY, CDR2 SVGAGI (reference sequence).

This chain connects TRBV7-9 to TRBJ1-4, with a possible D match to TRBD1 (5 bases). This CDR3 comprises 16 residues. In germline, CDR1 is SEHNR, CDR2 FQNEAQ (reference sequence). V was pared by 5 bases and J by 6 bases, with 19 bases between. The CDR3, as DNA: TGTGCCAGCAGCCCGCGGGGGGGTCCGTATGATGAAAAACTGTTTTTT. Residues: CASSPRGGPYDEKLFF. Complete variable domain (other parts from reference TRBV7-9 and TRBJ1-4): DTGVSQNPRHKITKRGQNVTFRCDPISEHNRLYWYRQTLGQGPEFLTYFQNEAQLEKSRLLSDRFSAERPKGSFSTLEIQRTEQGDSAMYLCASSPRGGPYDEKLFFGSGTQLSVL.

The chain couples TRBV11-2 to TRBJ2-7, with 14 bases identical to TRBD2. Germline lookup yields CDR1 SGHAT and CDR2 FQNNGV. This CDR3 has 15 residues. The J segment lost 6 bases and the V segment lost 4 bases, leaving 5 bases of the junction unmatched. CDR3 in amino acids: CASSSRTSGRTEQYF. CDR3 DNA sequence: TGTGCCAGCAGCTCCCGGACTAGCGGGAGGACCGAGCAGTACTTC.

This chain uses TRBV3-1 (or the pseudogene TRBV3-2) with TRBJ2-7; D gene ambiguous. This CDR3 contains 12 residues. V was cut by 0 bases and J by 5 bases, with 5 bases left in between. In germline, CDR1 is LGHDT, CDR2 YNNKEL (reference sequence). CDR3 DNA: TGTGCCAGCAGCCAAGACTTCGACGAGCAGTACTTC. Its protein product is CASSQDFDEQYF.

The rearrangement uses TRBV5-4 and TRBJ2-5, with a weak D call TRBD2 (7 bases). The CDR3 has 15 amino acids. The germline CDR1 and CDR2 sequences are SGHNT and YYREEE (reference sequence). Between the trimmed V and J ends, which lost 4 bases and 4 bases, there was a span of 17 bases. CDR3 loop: CASSPSSGGRETQYF. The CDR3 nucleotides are TGTGCCAGCAGCCCCAGTTCGGGGGGCCGAGAGACCCAGTACTTC.

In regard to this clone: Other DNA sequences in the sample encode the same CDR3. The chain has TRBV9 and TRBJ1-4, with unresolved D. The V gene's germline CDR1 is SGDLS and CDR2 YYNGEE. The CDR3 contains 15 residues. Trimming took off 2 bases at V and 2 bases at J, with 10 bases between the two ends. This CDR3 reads CASSVGGSTNEKLFF. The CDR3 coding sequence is TGTGCCAGCAGCGTGGGAGGAAGCACTAATGAAAAACTGTTTTTT.

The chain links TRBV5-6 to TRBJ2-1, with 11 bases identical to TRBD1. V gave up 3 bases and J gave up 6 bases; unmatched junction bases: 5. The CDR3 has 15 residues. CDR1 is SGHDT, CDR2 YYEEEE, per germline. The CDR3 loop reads CASSSSGTGGNEQFF. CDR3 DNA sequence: TGTGCCAGCAGCTCCTCCGGGACAGGGGGCAATGAGCAGTTCTTC.

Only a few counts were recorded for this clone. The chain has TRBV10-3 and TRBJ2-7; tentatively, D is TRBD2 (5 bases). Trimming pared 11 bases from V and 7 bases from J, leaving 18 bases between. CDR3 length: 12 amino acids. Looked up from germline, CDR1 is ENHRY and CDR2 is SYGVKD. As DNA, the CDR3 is TGTGCCGCCCGGGGTGGTCTTGAGGAGCAGTACTTC. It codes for CAARGGLEEQYF.

The CDR3 DNA sequence: TGTGCCTGGAGGGGACTAGCGGGAGGAGTTGAGCAGTTCTTC. Translated: CAWRGLAGGVEQFF. The V call is TRBV30, the J call TRBJ2-1; 15 bases line up with TRBD2. V lost 3 bases, J lost 9 bases, and 3 bases stayed unmatched. The CDR3 extends over 14 amino acids. The germline V gene has CDR1 GTSNPN and CDR2 SVGIG (reference sequence).

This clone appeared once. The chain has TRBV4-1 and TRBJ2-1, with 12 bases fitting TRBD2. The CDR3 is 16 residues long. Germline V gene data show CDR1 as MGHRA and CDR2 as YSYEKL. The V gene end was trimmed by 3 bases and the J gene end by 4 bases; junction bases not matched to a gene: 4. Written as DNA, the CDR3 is TGCGCCAGCAGCCAGTGGACTAGCGGGATATACAATGAGCAGTTCTTC. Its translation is CASSQWTSGIYNEQFF.